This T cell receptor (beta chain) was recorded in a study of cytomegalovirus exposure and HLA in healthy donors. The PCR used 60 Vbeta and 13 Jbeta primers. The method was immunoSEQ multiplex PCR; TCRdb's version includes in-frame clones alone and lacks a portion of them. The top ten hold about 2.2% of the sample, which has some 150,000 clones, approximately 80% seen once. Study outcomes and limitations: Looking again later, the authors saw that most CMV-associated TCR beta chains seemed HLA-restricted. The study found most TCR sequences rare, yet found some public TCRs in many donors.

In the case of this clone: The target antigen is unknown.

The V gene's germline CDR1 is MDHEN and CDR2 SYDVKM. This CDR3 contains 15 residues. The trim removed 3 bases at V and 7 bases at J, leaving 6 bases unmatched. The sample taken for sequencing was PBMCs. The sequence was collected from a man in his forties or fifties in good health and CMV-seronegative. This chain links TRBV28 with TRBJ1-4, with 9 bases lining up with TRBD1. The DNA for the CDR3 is TGTGCCAGCAGTTTTGGGGACAGGGTCGGTGAAAAACTGTTTTTT. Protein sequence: CASSFGDRVGEKLFF.